A single sample gave rise to the 5 T cell receptor beta chains below, sequenced in a study of blood T cells in healthy people across ages. Through a sample-barcoded 5' primer and a J-beta primer mix, a second PCR was run for roughly 6 to 12 cycles. TCRdb independently ran MiXCR on the 5' RACE reads; one entry per CDR3 protein. Of over a million distinct CDR3 sequences listed, around 45% are singletons. Sequenced input: blood. These receptors originate from a woman between 55 and 75 years old in good health.

The chain links TRBV20-1 to TRBJ2-7, with 7 bases aligning to TRBD2. V shed 3 bases, J shed 0 bases, and the junction held 11 bases outside the gene matches. CDR1 is DFQATT, CDR2 SNEGSKA, per germline (reference sequence). CDR3 length equals 16 residues. The CDR3, as DNA: TGCAGTGCTAGGAGCTTGGCTAGCGGACGCTCCTACGAGCAGTACTTC. Translating gives CSARSLASGRSYEQYF.

This clonotype was recorded many times. CDR3 sequence (DNA): TGTGCCATCAGTGGGCCGACTAGCGCTGGAGATACGCAGTATTTT. This codes for CAISGPTSAGDTQYF. The rearrangement joins TRBV10-3 to TRBJ2-3; 8 bases fit TRBD2. The CDR3 sequence is 15 residues long. With 4 bases clipped from V and 5 bases from J, the junction kept 8 bases outside the gene matches. In germline, CDR1 is ENHRY, CDR2 SYGVKD.

This chain connects TRBV12-3 or TRBV12-4 to TRBJ2-7, with 16 bases fitting TRBD2. The CDR3 length is 15 residues. V was pared by 5 bases and J by 7 bases, with 5 bases of the junction left unmatched. The CDR3 DNA is TGTGCCAGCAGTCCGGGACTAGCGGGGGGGAATGAGCAGTACTTC. Translated: CASSPGLAGGNEQYF.

The V call is TRBV3-1, the J call TRBJ2-7; D call uncertain. V shed 4 bases and J shed 2 bases, with 12 bases lying between them. CDR1 is LGHDT and CDR2 is YNNKEL in the germline V gene (reference sequence). This CDR3 spans 14 amino acids. For the CDR3, the DNA is TGTGCCAGCAGCCGGGTGGGCACGACCTACGAGCAGTACTTC. Its translation: CASSRVGTTYEQYF.

This clonotype was picked up a small number of times. The V call is TRBV9, the J call TRBJ2-1, with 9 bases identical to TRBD2. The CDR3 is 15 residues long. Germline V CDR1 and CDR2: SGDLS, YYNGEE. The ends lost 3 bases at V and 4 bases at J; junction bases unmatched: 5. CDR3 loop: CASSASSGTYNEQFF. CDR3 DNA sequence: TGTGCCAGCAGCGCGTCTAGCGGGACTTACAATGAGCAGTTCTTC. Variable domain in full (rest from reference TRBV9 and TRBJ2-1): DSGVTQTPKHLITATGQRVTLRCSPRSGDLSVYWYQQSLDQGLQFLIQYYNGEERAKGNILERFSAQQFPDLHSELNLSSLELGDSALYFCASSASSGTYNEQFFGPGTRLTVL.